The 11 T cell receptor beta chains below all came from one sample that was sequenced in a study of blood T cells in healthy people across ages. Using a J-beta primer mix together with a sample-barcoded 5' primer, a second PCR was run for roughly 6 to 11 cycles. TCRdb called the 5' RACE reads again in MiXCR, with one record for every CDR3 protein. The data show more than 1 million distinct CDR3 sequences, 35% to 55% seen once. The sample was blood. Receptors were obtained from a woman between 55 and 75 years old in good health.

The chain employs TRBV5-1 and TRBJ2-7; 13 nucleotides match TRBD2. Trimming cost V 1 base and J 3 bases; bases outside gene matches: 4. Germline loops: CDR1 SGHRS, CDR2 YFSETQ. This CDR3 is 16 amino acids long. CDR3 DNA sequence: TGCGCCAGCAGCTTGACCGGGACTAGCGGGAACTACGAGCAGTACTTC. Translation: CASSLTGTSGNYEQYF.

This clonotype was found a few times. CDR3 sequence (DNA): TGTGCCAGCAGTGGGACAGGCGATTATAGCTCCTACGAGCAGTACTTC. Translating it yields CASSGTGDYSSYEQYF. V usage is TRBV6-1 and J usage is TRBJ2-7; 7 bases map to TRBD1. Germline CDR1 MNHNS, CDR2 SASEGT. The CDR3 runs 16 residues. V shed 4 bases, J shed 0 bases, and the junction held 9 bases outside the gene matches.

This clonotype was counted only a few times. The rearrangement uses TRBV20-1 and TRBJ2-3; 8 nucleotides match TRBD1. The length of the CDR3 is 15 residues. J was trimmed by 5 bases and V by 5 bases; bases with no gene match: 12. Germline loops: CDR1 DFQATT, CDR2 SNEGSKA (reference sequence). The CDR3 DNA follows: TGCAGTGCTGACGTCCCAAGACAGGGGAGAGATACGCAGTATTTT. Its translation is CSADVPRQGRDTQYF.

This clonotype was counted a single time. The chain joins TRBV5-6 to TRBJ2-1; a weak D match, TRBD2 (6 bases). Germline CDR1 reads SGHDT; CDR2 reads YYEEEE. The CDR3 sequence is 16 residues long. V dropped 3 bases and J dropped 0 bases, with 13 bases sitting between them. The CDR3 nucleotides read TGTGCCAGCAGCTCCGGACTACCTACCTCCTACAATGAGCAGTTCTTC. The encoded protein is CASSSGLPTSYNEQFF.

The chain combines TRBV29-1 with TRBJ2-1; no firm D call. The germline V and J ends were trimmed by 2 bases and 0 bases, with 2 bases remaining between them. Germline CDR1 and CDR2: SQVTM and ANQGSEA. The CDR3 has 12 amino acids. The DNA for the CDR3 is TGCAGCGTTGAAAGCTCCTACAATGAGCAGTTCTTC. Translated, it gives CSVESSYNEQFF.

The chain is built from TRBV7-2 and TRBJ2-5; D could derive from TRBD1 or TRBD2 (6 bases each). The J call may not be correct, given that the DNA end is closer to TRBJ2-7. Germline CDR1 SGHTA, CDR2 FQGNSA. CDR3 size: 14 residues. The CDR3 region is CASSVGGTRNEQYF. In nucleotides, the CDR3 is TGTGCCAGCAGCGTAGGGGGGACAAGGAACGAGCAGTACTTC.

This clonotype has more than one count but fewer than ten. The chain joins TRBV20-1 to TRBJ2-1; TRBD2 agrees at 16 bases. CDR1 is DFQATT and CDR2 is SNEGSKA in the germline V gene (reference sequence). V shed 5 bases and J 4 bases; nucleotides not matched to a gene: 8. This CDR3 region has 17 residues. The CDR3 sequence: CSAPPGLAGGPYNEQFF. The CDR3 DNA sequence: TGCAGTGCTCCTCCGGGACTAGCGGGAGGGCCGTACAATGAGCAGTTCTTC.

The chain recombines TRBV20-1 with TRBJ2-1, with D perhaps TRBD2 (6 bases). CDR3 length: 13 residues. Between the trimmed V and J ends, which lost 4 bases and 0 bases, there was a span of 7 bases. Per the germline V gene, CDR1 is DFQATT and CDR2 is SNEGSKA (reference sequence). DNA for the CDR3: TGCAGTGCTACTAGCGACTCCTACAATGAGCAGTTCTTC. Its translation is CSATSDSYNEQFF.

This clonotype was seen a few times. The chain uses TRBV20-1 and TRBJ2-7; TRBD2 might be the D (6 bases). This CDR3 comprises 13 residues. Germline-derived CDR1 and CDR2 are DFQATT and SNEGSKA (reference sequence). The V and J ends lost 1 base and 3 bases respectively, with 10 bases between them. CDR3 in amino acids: CSARGAGNYEQYF. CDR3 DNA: TGCAGTGCTAGAGGGGCGGGGAACTACGAGCAGTACTTC.

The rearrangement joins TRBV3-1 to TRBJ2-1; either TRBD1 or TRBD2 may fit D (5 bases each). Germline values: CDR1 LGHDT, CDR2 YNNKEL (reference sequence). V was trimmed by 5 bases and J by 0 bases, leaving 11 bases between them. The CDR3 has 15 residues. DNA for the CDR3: TGTGCCAGCAGCTGTGCAGGGAGCTCCTACAATGAGCAGTTCTTC. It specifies CASSCAGSSYNEQFF.

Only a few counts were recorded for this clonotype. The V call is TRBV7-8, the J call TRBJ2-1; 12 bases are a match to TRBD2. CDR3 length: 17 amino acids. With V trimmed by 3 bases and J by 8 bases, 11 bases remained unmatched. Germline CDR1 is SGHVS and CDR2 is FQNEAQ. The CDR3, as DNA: TGTGCCAGCAGCTTCAAACTAGCGGGAGGCCTTGTCGATGAGCAGTTCTTC. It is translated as CASSFKLAGGLVDEQFF.